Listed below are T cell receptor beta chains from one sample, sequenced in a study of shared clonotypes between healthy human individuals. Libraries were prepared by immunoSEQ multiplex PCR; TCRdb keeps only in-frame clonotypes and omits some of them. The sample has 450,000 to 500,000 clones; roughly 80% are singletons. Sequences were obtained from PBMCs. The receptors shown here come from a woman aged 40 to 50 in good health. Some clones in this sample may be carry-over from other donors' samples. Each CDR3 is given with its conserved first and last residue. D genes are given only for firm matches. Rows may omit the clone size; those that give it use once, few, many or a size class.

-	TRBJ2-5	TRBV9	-	CASSVDRGGGETQYF	TGTGCCAGCAGCGTAGACAGGGGAGGTGGGGAGACCCAGTACTTC
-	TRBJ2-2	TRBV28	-	CASSYGVPGELFF	TGTGCCAGCAGTTACGGAGTGCCCGGGGAGCTGTTTTTT
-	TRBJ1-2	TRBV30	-	CAWSVQEGDGYTF	TGTGCCTGGAGTGTCCAGGAAGGGGATGGCTACACCTTC
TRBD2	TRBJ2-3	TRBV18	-	CASSPGLAGRDTDTQYF	TGTGCCAGCTCACCCGGACTAGCGGGGAGGGACACAGATACGCAGTATTTT
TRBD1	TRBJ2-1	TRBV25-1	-	CASSGTGLGEQFF	TGTGCCAGCAGTGGGACAGGGTTAGGTGAGCAGTTCTTC
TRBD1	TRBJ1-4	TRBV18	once	CASSPGQGIEKLFF	TGTGCCAGCTCACCGGGACAGGGTATTGAAAAACTGTTTTTT
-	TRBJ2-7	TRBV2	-	CASTGPAYSYEQYF	TGTGCCAGCACCGGCCCGGCATATTCCTACGAGCAGTACTTC
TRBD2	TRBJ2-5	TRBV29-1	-	CSVEEIAGETQYF	TGCAGCGTTGAAGAAATAGCGGGAGAGACCCAGTACTTC
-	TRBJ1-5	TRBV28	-	CASGRLDQPQHF	TGTGCCAGCGGTCGTTTAGATCAGCCCCAGCATTTT
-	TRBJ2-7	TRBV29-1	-	CSVLVGGRDEQYF	TGCAGCGTACTCGTCGGGGGGCGGGACGAGCAGTACTTC
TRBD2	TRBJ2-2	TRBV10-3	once	CAITERGLAGGELFF	TGTGCCATCACCGAGCGGGGACTAGCGGGCGGGGAGCTGTTTTTT
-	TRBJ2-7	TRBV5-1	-	CASSPSGLRSYEQYF	TGCGCCAGCAGCCCTTCGGGACTGCGATCCTACGAGCAGTACTTC
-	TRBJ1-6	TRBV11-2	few	CASSLGVGSVSPLHF	TGTGCCAGCAGCTTAGGGGTGGGTTCGGTTTCACCCCTCCACTTT
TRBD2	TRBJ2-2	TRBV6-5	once	CAITSGVTGELFF	TGTGCCATAACTAGCGGGGTTACCGGGGAGCTGTTTTTT
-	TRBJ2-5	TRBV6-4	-	CASSDSSDPGTQYF	TGTGCCAGCAGTGACTCGAGCGATCCTGGGACCCAGTACTTC
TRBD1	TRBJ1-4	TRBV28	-	CASSLGTGGARGGEKLFF	TGTGCCAGCAGTCTAGGGACAGGGGGCGCACGGGGTGGAGAAAAACTGTTTTTT
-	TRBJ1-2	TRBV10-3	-	CAIRTLERDYGYTF	TGTGCCATCAGGACCCTCGAGCGGGACTATGGCTACACCTTC
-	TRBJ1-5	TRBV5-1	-	CASSLEGQPQHF	TGCGCCAGCAGCTTGGAGGGTCAGCCCCAGCATTTT
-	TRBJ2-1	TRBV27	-	CASSPLSYNEQFF	TGTGCCAGCAGTCCCCTCTCCTACAATGAGCAGTTCTTC
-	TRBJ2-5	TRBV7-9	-	CASSFAGVGETQYF	TGTGCCAGCAGCTTTGCGGGTGTAGGGGAGACCCAGTACTTC
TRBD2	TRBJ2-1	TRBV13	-	CASSGFTSGYNEQFF	TGTGCCAGCAGCGGTTTCACTAGCGGGTACAATGAGCAGTTCTTC
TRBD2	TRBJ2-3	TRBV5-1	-	CASSLVTSGSLGDTQYF	TGCGCCAGCAGCTTGGTAACTAGCGGTTCCCTTGGAGATACGCAGTATTTT
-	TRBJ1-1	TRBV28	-	CASSLSGARSAFF	TGTGCCAGCAGTTTATCAGGGGCCAGGTCAGCTTTCTTT
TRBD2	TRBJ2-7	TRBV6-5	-	CASRTSGSVYEQYF	TGTGCCAGCAGGACTAGCGGGAGTGTCTACGAGCAGTACTTC
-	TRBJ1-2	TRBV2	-	CASSDEGVGYTF	TGTGCCAGCAGTGATGAAGGGGTAGGCTACACCTTC
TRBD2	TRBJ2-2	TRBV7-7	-	CASSLGLAGTGELFF	TGTGCTAGCAGCTTGGGATTAGCGGGGACCGGGGAGCTGTTTTTT
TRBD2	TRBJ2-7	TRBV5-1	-	CASSPTTGTSGEQYF	TGCGCCAGCAGCCCAACCACCGGGACTAGCGGCGAGCAGTACTTC
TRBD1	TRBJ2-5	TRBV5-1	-	CASSSSDRTSETQYF	TGCGCCAGCAGCTCCTCGGACAGGACCTCGGAGACCCAGTACTTC
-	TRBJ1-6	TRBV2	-	CASSEESGAYSPLHF	TGTGCCAGCAGTGAAGAGTCCGGGGCCTATTCACCCCTCCACTTT
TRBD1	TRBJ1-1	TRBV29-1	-	CSVDRVGNTEAFF	TGCAGCGTGGACAGGGTAGGAAACACTGAAGCTTTCTTT
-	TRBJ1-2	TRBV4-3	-	CASSQAPRTYGYTF	TGCGCCAGCAGCCAAGCCCCCCGGACCTATGGCTACACCTTC
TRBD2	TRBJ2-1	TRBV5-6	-	CASEAGLAGRNEQFF	TGTGCCAGCGAGGCCGGACTAGCGGGAAGGAATGAGCAGTTCTTC
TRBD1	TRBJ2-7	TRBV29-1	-	CSVGDSAYEQYF	TGCAGCGTTGGGGACAGCGCCTACGAGCAGTACTTC
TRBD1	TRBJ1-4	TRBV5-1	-	CASSLTGASEKLFF	TGCGCCAGCAGCTTGACAGGGGCGTCAGAAAAACTGTTTTTT
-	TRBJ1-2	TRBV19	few	CASSIGAGNTYGYTF	TGTGCCAGTAGTATAGGAGCAGGAAATACCTATGGCTACACCTTC
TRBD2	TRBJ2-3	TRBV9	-	CASSVVSSGRGTDTQYF	TGTGCCAGCAGCGTAGTGTCTAGCGGGAGGGGAACAGATACGCAGTATTTT
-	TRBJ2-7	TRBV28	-	CASSFVPGRDLSYEQYF	TGTGCCAGCAGTTTTGTACCCGGCAGGGACCTCTCCTACGAGCAGTACTTC
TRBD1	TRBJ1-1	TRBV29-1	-	CSVGDRGAHTEAFF	TGCAGCGTTGGTGACAGGGGGGCCCATACTGAAGCTTTCTTT
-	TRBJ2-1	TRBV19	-	CASSQAPRNEQFF	TGTGCCAGTAGCCAGGCCCCCAGGAACGAGCAGTTCTTC
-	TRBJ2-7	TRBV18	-	CASSPFQGGSSYEQYF	TGTGCCAGCTCACCGTTCCAAGGGGGGAGCTCCTACGAGCAGTACTTC
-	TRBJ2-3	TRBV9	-	CASSVGTTHPTDTQYF	TGTGCCAGCAGCGTAGGAACAACTCACCCTACGGATACGCAGTATTTT
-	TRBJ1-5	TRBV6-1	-	CASSEGSNQPQHF	TGTGCCAGTAGTGAGGGGAGCAATCAGCCCCAGCATTTT
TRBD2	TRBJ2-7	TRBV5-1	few	CASSWASGTYEQYF	TGCGCCAGCAGCTGGGCTAGCGGGACCTACGAGCAGTACTTC
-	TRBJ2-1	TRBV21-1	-	CARSALRQGPSNEQFF	TGTGCCAGAAGCGCCCTCAGGCAGGGGCCTTCTAATGAGCAGTTCTTC
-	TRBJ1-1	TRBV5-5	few	CASSPEAGEWNTEAFF	TGTGCCAGCAGCCCGGAGGCGGGGGAGTGGAACACTGAAGCTTTCTTT
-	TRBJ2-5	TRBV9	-	CASSAFHTVGEETQYF	TGTGCCAGCAGCGCATTTCACACGGTGGGAGAAGAGACCCAGTACTTC
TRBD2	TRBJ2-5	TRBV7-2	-	CASSQRTSGRTVETQYF	TGTGCCAGCAGCCAAAGGACTAGCGGGAGGACGGTAGAGACCCAGTACTTC
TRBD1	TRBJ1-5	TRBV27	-	CASSFVGTGKMYQPQHF	TGTGCCAGCAGTTTCGTAGGGACAGGGAAGATGTATCAGCCCCAGCATTTT
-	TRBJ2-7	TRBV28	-	CASSLWTNEQHF	TGTGCCAGCAGTTTATGGACTAACGAGCAGCACTTC
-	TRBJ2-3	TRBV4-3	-	CASSQGFLRGGGTYTQYF	TGCGCCAGCAGCCAAGGCTTTTTGCGGGGTGGTGGGACATATACGCAGTATTTT
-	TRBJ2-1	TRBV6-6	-	CASSYSGEVRRFF	TGTGCCAGCAGTTACTCTGGGGAGGTAAGGCGGTTCTTC
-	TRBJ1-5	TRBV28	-	CASSLGQGHQPQHF	TGTGCCAGCAGTTTAGGGCAGGGGCATCAGCCCCAGCATTTT
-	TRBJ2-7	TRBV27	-	CASKSPGGTTYEQYF	TGTGCCAGCAAGTCGCCGGGGGGCACGACCTACGAGCAGTACTTC